The source of this T cell receptor (beta chain) is a study of T cells in Graves' hyperthyroidism and ophthalmopathy (dated 2019 in TCRdb). As for the study more broadly: Peripheral blood samples were taken at the time of initial diagnosis, prior to any treatment. To identify TCR V-J signatures that set the groups apart, the researchers used a discovery cohort of 100 patients, made up of around 40 with Graves' ophthalmopathy and some 60 with stable Graves' hyperthyroidism. An independent validation cohort of around 20 hyperthyroidism patients and about 16 patients who later progressed to ophthalmopathy tested prospective prediction of ophthalmopathy. For training and testing, the roughly 93 patients in the discovery cohort were randomly divided in a 7:3 ratio. The study also compared thyroid tissue and blood T-cell repertoires from more than five Graves' hyperthyroidism patients. Following sampling, methimazole starting at 30 mg daily was given to hyperthyroidism patients, and high-dose intravenous methylprednisolone was given to ophthalmopathy patients. The paper reports TCR Vbeta CDR3 sequencing of approximately 130 peripheral blood samples: fewer than 50 ophthalmopathy, about 75 hyperthyroidism and approximately 17 progressor patients. Broad study findings and their caveats: Sample size was not statistically predetermined, and blinding of investigators to group allocation was not performed. Most expanded thyroid clonotypes (frequency above 0.001) were also detected in blood, a finding suggesting that blood repertoires may reflect thyroid immune responses. A 13 V-J signature model separated ophthalmopathy from stable hyperthyroidism, with 87.88% sensitivity and around 84% specificity in cross-validation and 80%/75% in testing. In validation, the model predicted progression to ophthalmopathy a median of roughly six months before onset, with roughly 71% sensitivity and nearly 75% specificity.

V loses 3 bases, J loses 6 bases, and the germline ends lie 7 bases apart. From cysteine to phenylalanine, the CDR3 is 12 amino acids long. Only the CDR3 region is kept as DNA, spanning 36 bases read in frame from base 1. The germline V gene (reference sequence) yields WNHNN for CDR1 and SYGVQD for CDR2. Remarks on this clonotype: Its antigen has not been determined. No much larger clonotype is one base removed from it; base qualities were not supplied.

Graves' hyperthyroidism was defined as stable when no progression to ophthalmopathy occurred over 18 months of follow-up. Hyperthyroidism patients were aged 18 to 65 years and newly diagnosed, with disease duration of less than 2 months. Any patient with an uncontrolled infection, another autoimmune disease, pregnancy or lactation was excluded. Clinical symptoms, serum thyroxine and TRAb, thyroid ultrasound, and orbital computed tomography formed the basis for the diagnoses. PBMCs were separated from roughly 9.6 ml of fresh peripheral blood using Ficoll-Paque density gradient centrifugation. Total RNA was extracted with Trizol reagent, and quality was checked on an Agilent 2100 Bioanalyzer. Amplification of TCR beta CDR3 regions was carried out from RNA transcripts. A first-round RT-PCR of the TCR CDR3 used the HTBI primer set with the Qiagen OneStep RT-PCR kit. The libraries were constructed in a second round of multiplex PCR and then size-selected and purified. Paired-end sequencing of the libraries was performed with 100 bp reads on an Illumina HiSeq2000. Per the original workflow: Raw data were processed with SOAPnuke, discarding reads with adapters, uncalled bases, mean Phred below 15, or no exact constant-primer or identifier match. COPE v1.2.5 was used to merge high-quality paired reads, and clonotypes were defined as unique nucleotide sequences. MiTCR v1.1 was used to align clonotypes to the IMGT TRBV, TRBD and TRBJ reference segments. The analysis included only V-J combinations with a frequency above 0.0001, which together covered approximately 99% of the repertoires. A TCS score was defined as the ratio of F50 (clonal expansion) to E x V (chaos), with BLOSUM62-based TCRdist applied between CDR3 peptides within each V-J. Welch's t-statistics and random forest reduced fewer than 550 V-J features to 13, which were used in a naive Bayes classifier (R e1071). TCRdb trimmed public reads at Q25 via fastp, called clones via MiXCR and kept in-frame beta chains. Entries that share a CDR3 protein sequence are merged under the most common genes and DNA. The V and J calls shown here were made by TCRdb, not taken from the authors' results. For this sample the table gives about 560,000 distinct CDR3 sequences, of which over 15% were detected only once. Jointly, the top ten make up more than 15% of the sample.

This receptor was obtained from a woman under 30 with Graves' hyperthyroidism. Sequencing was carried out using blood. The chain couples TRBV10-1 to TRBJ2-3, with a weak D call of TRBD2 (6 bases match). The DNA sequence follows: TGCGCCAGCAGTGATGCGGGGGATACGCAGTATTTT. Its coded protein is CASSDAGDTQYF.